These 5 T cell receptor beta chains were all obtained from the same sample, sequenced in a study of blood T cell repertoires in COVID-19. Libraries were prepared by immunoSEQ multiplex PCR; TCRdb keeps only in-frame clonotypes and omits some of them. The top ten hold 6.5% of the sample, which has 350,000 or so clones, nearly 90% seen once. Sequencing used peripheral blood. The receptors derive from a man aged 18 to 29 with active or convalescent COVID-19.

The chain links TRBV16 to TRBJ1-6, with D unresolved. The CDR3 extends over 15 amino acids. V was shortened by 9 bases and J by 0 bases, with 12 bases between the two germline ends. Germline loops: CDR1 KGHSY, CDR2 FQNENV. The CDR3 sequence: CASKESSSYNSPLHF. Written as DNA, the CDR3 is TGTGCCAGTAAAGAATCGAGCTCCTATAATTCACCCCTCCACTTT. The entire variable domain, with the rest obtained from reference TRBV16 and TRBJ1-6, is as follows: GEEVAQTPKHLVRGEGQKAKLYCAPIKGHSYVFWYQQVLKNEFKFLISFQNENVFDETGMPKERFSAKCLPNSPCSLEIQATKLEDSAVYFCASKESSSYNSPLHFGNGTRLTVT.

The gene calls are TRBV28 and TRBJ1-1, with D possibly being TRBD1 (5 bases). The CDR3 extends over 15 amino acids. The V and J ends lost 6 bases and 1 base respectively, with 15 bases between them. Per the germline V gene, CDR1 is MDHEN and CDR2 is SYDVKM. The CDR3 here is CASSGPGLPNTEAFF. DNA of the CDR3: TGTGCCAGCAGCGGTCCGGGACTCCCGAACACTGAAGCTTTCTTT.

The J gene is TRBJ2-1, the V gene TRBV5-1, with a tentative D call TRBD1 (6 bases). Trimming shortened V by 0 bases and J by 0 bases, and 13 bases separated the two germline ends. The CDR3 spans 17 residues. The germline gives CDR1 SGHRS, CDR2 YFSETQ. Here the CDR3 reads CASSLAWTDSSYNEQFF. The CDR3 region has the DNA TGCGCCAGCAGCTTGGCCTGGACAGACAGCTCCTACAATGAGCAGTTCTTC.

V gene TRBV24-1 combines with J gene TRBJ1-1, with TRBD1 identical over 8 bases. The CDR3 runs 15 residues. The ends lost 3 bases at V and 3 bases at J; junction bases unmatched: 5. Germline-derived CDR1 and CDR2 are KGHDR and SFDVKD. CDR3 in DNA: TGTGCCACCAGTGATGGGGGACAGGCGGACACTGAAGCTTTCTTT. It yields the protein CATSDGGQADTEAFF.

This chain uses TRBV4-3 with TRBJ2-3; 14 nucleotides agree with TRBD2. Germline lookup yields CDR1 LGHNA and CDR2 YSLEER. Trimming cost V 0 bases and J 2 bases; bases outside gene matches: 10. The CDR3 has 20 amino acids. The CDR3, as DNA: TGCGCCAGCAGCCAAGATCTGGGACTAGCGGGAGCTTGGTACACAGATACGCAGTATTTT. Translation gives CASSQDLGLAGAWYTDTQYF.